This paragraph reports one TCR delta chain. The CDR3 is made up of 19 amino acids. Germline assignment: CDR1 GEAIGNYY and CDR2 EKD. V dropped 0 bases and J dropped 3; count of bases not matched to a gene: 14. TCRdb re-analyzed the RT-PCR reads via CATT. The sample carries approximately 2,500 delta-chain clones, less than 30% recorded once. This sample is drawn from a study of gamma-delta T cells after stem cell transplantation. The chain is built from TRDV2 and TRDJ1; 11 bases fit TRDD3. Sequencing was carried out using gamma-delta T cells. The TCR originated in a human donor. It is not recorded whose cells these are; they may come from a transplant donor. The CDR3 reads CACDTVAQHWGIRSDKLIF. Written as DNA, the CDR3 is TGTGCCTGTGACACCGTGGCCCAACACTGGGGGATAAGGTCCGATAAACTCATCTTT.